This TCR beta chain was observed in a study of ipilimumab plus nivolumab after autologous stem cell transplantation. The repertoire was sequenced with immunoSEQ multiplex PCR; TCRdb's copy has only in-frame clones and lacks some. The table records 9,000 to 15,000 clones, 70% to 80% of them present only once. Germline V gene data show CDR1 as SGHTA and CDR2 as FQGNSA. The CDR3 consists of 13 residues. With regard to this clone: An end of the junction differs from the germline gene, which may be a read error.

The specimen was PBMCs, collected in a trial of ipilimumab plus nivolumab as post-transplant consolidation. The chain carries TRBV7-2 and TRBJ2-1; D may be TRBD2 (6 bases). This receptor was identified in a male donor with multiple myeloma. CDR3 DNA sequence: TGTGCCAGCAGCCGGGCCAGGGCAGAGCCGGGGGTCTTC. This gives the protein CASSRARAEPGVF.